This T cell receptor beta chain is from a study of T-cell reconstitution after alpha-beta-depleted transplantation in children (dated by TCRdb to 2015 to 2016). Notes on the research overall: The study quantitatively tracked T-cell immune reconstitution after TCRalphabeta/CD19-depleted allogeneic hematopoietic cell transplantation in children using TCR repertoire profiling. General conclusions and limits of the study: About two months after transplant, the apparently early recovery of alphabetaT-cell counts reportedly depended on just several hundred clones that had expanded rapidly and came from non-depleted graft cells. In some patients, the high TCRbeta diversity seen at day 60 was put down to recipient T cells and intrathymic progenitors that had survived conditioning. Over the following months the frequencies of hyperexpanded clones went down, and after one year T-cell counts and TCRbeta diversity were mostly credited to newly produced T cells.

The treatment or condition label corresponds to: allogeneic hematopoietic cell transplantation with graft depleted of TCRalphabeta T cells and CD19 B cells. Transplant recipients were children who received TCRalphabeta/CD19-depleted allogeneic hematopoietic cell grafts. The method behind the library was PCR. The instrument was an Illumina HiSeq 2500. TCR libraries were prepared with molecular barcoding, using unique molecular identifiers to normalize TCRbeta repertoire quantification. TCRdb reprocessed the public reads (quality trimming at Q25 with fastp, clone calling with MiXCR) and kept in-frame beta chains. Rows with a matching CDR3 protein are joined into one entry that keeps the most common DNA and genes. The sample data list around 370,000 distinct CDR3 sequences, and 15% to 20% of these were observed just once. In total, the top ten clones hold about 41% of the sample. Looking up the germline V gene (reference sequence) yields CDR1 GTSNPN and CDR2 SVGIG. From cysteine to phenylalanine, the CDR3 is 13 amino acids long. The kept DNA is CDR3 alone, 39 bases in frame from the first base. Deletion took 4 bases off V and 7 bases off J, with a span of 17 bases between the germline ends.

Details on this clonotype: The specificity of this receptor is unknown. No per-base quality is available; no much larger clone lies one base away.

Rearrangement joined TRBV30 to TRBJ2-7; the D segment cannot be called with confidence. This clonotype was sampled from a male patient between 2 and 9 years old who had a stem cell transplant for acute lymphoblastic leukemia, so the T cells may come from the graft donor. The specimen was PBMCs, mostly from graft donor cells, collected 360 days after TCRalphabeta/CD19-depleted stem cell transplant. The DNA reads TGTGCCTGGATGCCCAAAATGCGTTGGGAGCAGTACTTC. The translation is CAWMPKMRWEQYF.